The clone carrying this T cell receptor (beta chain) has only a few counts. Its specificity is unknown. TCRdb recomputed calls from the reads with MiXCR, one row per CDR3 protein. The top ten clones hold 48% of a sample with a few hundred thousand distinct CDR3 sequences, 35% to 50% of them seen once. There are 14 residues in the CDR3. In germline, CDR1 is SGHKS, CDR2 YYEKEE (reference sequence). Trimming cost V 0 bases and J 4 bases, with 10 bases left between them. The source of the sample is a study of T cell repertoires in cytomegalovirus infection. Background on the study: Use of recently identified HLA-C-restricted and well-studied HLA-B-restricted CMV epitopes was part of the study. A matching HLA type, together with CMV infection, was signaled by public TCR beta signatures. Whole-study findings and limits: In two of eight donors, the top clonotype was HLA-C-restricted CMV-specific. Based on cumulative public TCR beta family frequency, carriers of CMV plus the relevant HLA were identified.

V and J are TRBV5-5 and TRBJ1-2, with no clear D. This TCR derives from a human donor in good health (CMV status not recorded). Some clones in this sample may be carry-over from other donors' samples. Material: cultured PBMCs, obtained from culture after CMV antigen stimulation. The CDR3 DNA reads TGTGCCAGCAGCTTGGATCTGGGAGGCTATGGCTACACCTTC. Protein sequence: CASSLDLGGYGYTF. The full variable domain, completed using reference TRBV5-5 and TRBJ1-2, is DAGVTQSPTHLIKTRGQQVTLRCSPISGHKSVSWYQQVLGQGPQFIFQYYEKEERGRGNFPDRFSARQFPNYSSELNVNALLLGDSALYLCASSLDLGGYGYTFGSGTRLTVV.